The 11 T cell receptor beta chains in this list originate from one sample, sequenced in a study of shared clonotypes between healthy human individuals (dated by TCRdb to the early 2020s). The library came from the immunoSEQ multiplex PCR assay. TCRdb holds this immuneACCESS table with in-frame rearrangements only. Some clones are missing; in checked studies, unresolved V genes explain under half, and the rest has no known cause. Present in this sample are around 980,000 clones, about 80% of which were seen just once. Roughly 0.55% of the sample lies in the top ten. The sequencing sample was made of memory CD4+ T cells from PBMCs. The cell subset or site label for this specimen denotes: CD45RA-negative fraction. The receptors come from a man aged 18 to 30 in good health. Some clones in this sample may be carry-over from other donors' samples.

This sequence joins TRBV4-3 and TRBJ1-3, with D unclear. The CDR3 consists of 15 residues. Germline V gene sequence: CDR1 LGHNA, CDR2 YSLEER. V dropped 3 bases and J dropped 2 bases, with 11 bases sitting between them. The CDR3 sequence is CASSHAPGAGNTIYF. The CDR3, as DNA: TGCGCCAGCAGCCATGCTCCGGGAGCTGGAAACACCATATATTTT.

The chain combines TRBV6-6 with TRBJ2-5; 8 bases align to TRBD2. Germline CDR1 MNHNY, CDR2 SVGAGI (reference sequence). CDR3 length: 16 amino acids. Trimming cost V 0 bases and J 1 base; bases outside gene matches: 4. The CDR3 reads CASSYSSGTSQETQYF. In nucleotides, the CDR3 is TGTGCCAGCAGTTACTCGTCCGGGACTAGCCAAGAGACCCAGTACTTC.

The chain couples TRBV30 to TRBJ1-1, with D hard to call. The CDR3 totals 10 residues. Germline V CDR1 and CDR2: GTSNPN, SVGIG (reference sequence). V lost 3 bases and J 6 bases, leaving 5 bases between the germline ends. This chain's CDR3 is CAWRTPEAFF. CDR3 DNA sequence: TGTGCCTGGAGAACGCCTGAAGCTTTCTTT.

Concerning this clone: Other DNA variants within this sample encode the same CDR3. The chain couples TRBV19 to TRBJ2-1; possibly TRBD1 or TRBD2 for D (5 bases each). The germline CDR1 and CDR2 sequences are LNHDA and SQIVND (reference sequence). The V end lost 4 bases, the J end lost 2 bases, and 9 bases lay between the germline ends. The CDR3 is 14 residues long. CDR3 nucleotide sequence: TGTGCCAGTAGTACCGGGACGGCCTACAATGAGCAGTTCTTC. Protein sequence: CASSTGTAYNEQFF.

The genes are TRBV6-1 and TRBJ2-5, with TRBD1 matching 9 bases. Per germline, CDR1 MNHNS and CDR2 SASEGT. The V segment lost 6 bases and the J segment 5 bases; nucleotides outside the gene matches: 10. The CDR3 spans 15 residues. DNA for the CDR3: TGTGCCAGCAGACCTGGACAGGGGCGATGGGAGACCCAGTACTTC. It codes for CASRPGQGRWETQYF.

The chain combines TRBV18 with TRBJ2-7; unclear D gene. The CDR3 loop spans 13 amino acids. CDR1 is KGHSH and CDR2 is LQKENI in the germline V gene. Trimming stripped 5 bases from V and 3 bases from J, with 11 bases between. In DNA form, the CDR3 reads TGTGCCAGCTCATTTGCCCGTAACTACGAGCAGTACTTC. Amino acid sequence: CASSFARNYEQYF.

This clone has more than one count but fewer than ten. Distinct nucleotide sequences in the sample also encode this CDR3. V is TRBV20-1 and J is TRBJ2-1; TRBD2 might be the D (5 bases). The ends were cut back, 4 bases at V and 8 bases at J, with 6 bases in the middle. The germline CDR1 and CDR2 sequences are DFQATT and SNEGSKA (reference sequence). CDR3 length equals 10 residues. The DNA for the CDR3 is TGCAGTGCTAAGGAGGATGAGCAGTTCTTC. Amino acids: CSAKEDEQFF.

This rearrangement joins TRBV7-6 to TRBJ1-1; TRBD1 is a possible D gene (6 bases). The germline V gene encodes CDR1 SGHVS and CDR2 FNYEAQ. With 2 bases removed from V and 5 bases from J, the gap between germline ends came to 9 bases. The CDR3 consists of 13 residues. The CDR3 DNA follows: TGTGCCAGCAGCTTAACAGGGATAACTGAAGCTTTCTTT. Translation gives CASSLTGITEAFF.

The rearrangement links TRBV5-1 to TRBJ1-2; no definite D call. Germline V gene data show CDR1 as SGHRS and CDR2 as YFSETQ. Trimming removed 0 bases at V and 6 bases at J, with 6 bases between. This CDR3 is 12 amino acids long. This chain's CDR3 is CASSLGADGYTF. The CDR3 bases are TGCGCCAGCAGCTTGGGGGCCGATGGCTACACCTTC.

This chain joins TRBV21-1 and TRBJ2-5; the table names TRBD2, a call not compared with the DNA. TRBV21-1 counts as a pseudogene. The CDR3 sequence is 17 residues long. The CDR3 reads CASTRCGGDHLQETQYF. In nucleotides, the CDR3 is TGTGCCAGCACCCGCTGTGGGGGGGACCATCTCCAAGAGACCCAGTACTTC.

This chain connects TRBV9 to TRBJ2-2; no clear D. V lost 1 base and J 1 base, leaving 8 bases between the germline ends. The CDR3 runs to 15 residues. The germline CDR1 and CDR2 sequences are SGDLS and YYNGEE. The CDR3 protein is CASSVQAKNTGELFF. The CDR3 nucleotides read TGTGCCAGCAGCGTACAGGCCAAGAACACCGGGGAGCTGTTTTTT.